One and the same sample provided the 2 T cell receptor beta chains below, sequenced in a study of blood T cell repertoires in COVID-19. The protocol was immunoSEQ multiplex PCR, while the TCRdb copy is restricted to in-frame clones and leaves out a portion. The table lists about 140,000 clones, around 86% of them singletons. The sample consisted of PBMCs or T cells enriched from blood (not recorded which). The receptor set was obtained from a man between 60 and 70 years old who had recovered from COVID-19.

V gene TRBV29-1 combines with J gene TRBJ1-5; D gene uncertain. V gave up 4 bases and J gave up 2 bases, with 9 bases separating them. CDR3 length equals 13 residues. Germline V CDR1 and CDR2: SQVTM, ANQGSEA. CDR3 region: CSVVAGGNQPQHF. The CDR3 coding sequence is TGCAGCGTTGTAGCCGGTGGCAATCAGCCCCAGCATTTT.

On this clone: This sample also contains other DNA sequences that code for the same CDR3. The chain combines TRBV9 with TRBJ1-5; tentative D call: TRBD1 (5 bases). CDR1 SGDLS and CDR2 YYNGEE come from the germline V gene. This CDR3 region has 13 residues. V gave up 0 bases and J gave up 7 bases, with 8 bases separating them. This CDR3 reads CASSVGDRQPQHF. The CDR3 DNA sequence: TGTGCCAGCAGCGTAGGAGACAGACAGCCCCAGCATTTT.